These 31 T cell receptor beta chains came from one sample sequenced in a study of blood T cell repertoires in COVID-19 (dated by TCRdb to about 2020). The receptor library was made with the immunoSEQ multiplex PCR assay. The table was pulled from immuneACCESS by TCRdb, which kept in-frame rearrangements only. Such tables lose some clones; where checked, under half of the loss comes from unresolved V genes, and the rest has no known cause. The sample table records about 230,000 clones; roughly 84% of these occur just once. The ten largest clonotypes hold around 4.4% of the sample. Sequencing was done on a sample of peripheral blood. Receptor source: a man in his fifties or sixties with active or convalescent COVID-19.

This rearrangement joins TRBV28 to TRBJ1-5; 8 positions agree with TRBD1. V shed 5 bases, J shed 7 bases, and the junction held 7 bases outside the gene matches. The CDR3 has 14 amino acids. Germline values: CDR1 MDHEN, CDR2 SYDVKM. The DNA of the CDR3 is TGTGCCAGCAGTGCCCGACAGGGGCGGCAGCCCCAGCATTTT. Translated, it gives CASSARQGRQPQHF.

Relative to its sample, this clone is medium-sized. The rearrangement links TRBV9 to TRBJ1-1; no clear D gene. The V gene lost 0 bases and the J gene lost 1 base, with 10 bases spanning the gap. The CDR3 is 15 amino acids. Looked up from germline, CDR1 is SGDLS and CDR2 is YYNGEE. DNA of the CDR3: TGTGCCAGCAGCGTAGATTGGGCCAGGAACACTGAAGCTTTCTTT. It specifies CASSVDWARNTEAFF.

The table lists this clone with many counts. This rearrangement joins TRBV4-2 to TRBJ2-3, with 10 bases identical to TRBD2. The CDR3 has 18 residues. Germline CDR1 is LGHNA and CDR2 is YNFKEQ. The V and J ends lost 1 base and 6 bases, in that order; junction bases with no gene match: 13. DNA for the CDR3: TGTGCCAGCAGCCAAGCGGAAGGGAGCGGGGGGGCCGGTGATACGCAGTATTTT. Protein: CASSQAEGSGGAGDTQYF.

This clone was counted a single time. V and J are TRBV3-1 (or the pseudogene TRBV3-2) and TRBJ1-2, with 11 bases matching TRBD1. There are 17 residues in the CDR3. CDR1 LGHDT and CDR2 YNNKEL come from the germline V gene (reference sequence). Unmatched junction bases numbered 8, after V lost 1 base and J lost 4 bases. The CDR3 spells CASSQGQGQGARYGYTF. CDR3 sequence (DNA): TGTGCCAGCAGCCAAGGACAAGGACAGGGGGCACGCTATGGCTACACCTTC.

V usage is TRBV28 and J usage is TRBJ1-2; weak D call: TRBD1 (6 bases). The CDR3 contains 14 residues. Germline CDR1 and CDR2: MDHEN and SYDVKM. Deletions cut 2 bases from V and 6 bases from J, with 13 bases between. This chain's CDR3 is CASSLVAGAHGYTF. As DNA, the CDR3 is TGTGCCAGCAGTTTAGTGGCAGGGGCTCATGGCTACACCTTC.

Notes on this clone: In the same sample, other DNA sequences code for this CDR3. CDR3 nucleotide sequence: TGTGCCAGCAGCCAAGATGCAAGCGGCCAAGAGACCCAGTACTTC. The encoded protein is CASSQDASGQETQYF. The rearrangement links TRBV4-2 to TRBJ2-5; D may be TRBD2 (5 bases). The CDR3 extends over 15 amino acids. The V end was cut by 0 bases, the J end by 1 base, with 9 bases between. The germline V gene has CDR1 LGHNA and CDR2 YNFKEQ.

The chain is built from TRBV7-8 and TRBJ2-7, with D possibly TRBD2 on 6 matching bases. Germline loops: CDR1 SGHVS, CDR2 FQNEAQ. Trimming pared 5 bases from V and 7 bases from J, leaving 18 bases between. The CDR3 covers 14 residues. CDR3 in amino acids: CASSLLGGVGEQYF. In nucleotides, the CDR3 is TGTGCCAGCAGCCTCCTTGGCGGGGTGGGAGAGCAGTACTTC. The full variable domain, with the rest looked up from reference TRBV7-8 and TRBJ2-7, is GAGVSQSPRYKVAKRGQDVALRCDPISGHVSLFWYQQALGQGPEFLTYFQNEAQLDKSGLPSDRFFAERPEGSVSTLKIQRTQQEDSAVYLCASSLLGGVGEQYFGPGTRLTVT.

The chain carries TRBV6-5 and TRBJ2-5; weak D call: TRBD2 (5 bases). CDR1 and CDR2 (germline): MNHEY, SVGAGI. Trimming cost V 8 bases and J 1 base, with 8 bases left between them. The CDR3 has 12 amino acids. Here the CDR3 DNA reads TGTGCCAGCGGGAGAGTCCAAGAGACCCAGTACTTC. This sequence encodes CASGRVQETQYF.

This sequence joins TRBV2 and TRBJ2-5; D uncertain. V lost 2 bases and J lost 5, with 9 bases in between. This CDR3 is built from 13 residues. The germline V gene encodes CDR1 SNHLY and CDR2 FYNNEI. This CDR3 reads CASSEQVLETQYF. The CDR3 nucleotides read TGTGCCAGCAGTGAACAGGTCCTGGAGACCCAGTACTTC. The complete variable domain, with remaining parts taken from reference TRBV2 and TRBJ2-5, reads EPEVTQTPSHQVTQMGQEVILRCVPISNHLYFYWYRQILGQKVEFLVSFYNNEISEKSEIFDDQFSVERPDGSNFTLKIRSTKLEDSAMYFCASSEQVLETQYFGPGTRLLVL.

This chain connects TRBV30 to TRBJ2-3, with 9 bases identical to TRBD1. The germline V gene has CDR1 GTSNPN and CDR2 SVGIG (reference sequence). V gave up 2 bases and J gave up 0 bases; unmatched junction bases: 3. This CDR3 has 15 amino acids. The CDR3 sequence: CAWSPGTGSTDTQYF. CDR3 coding DNA: TGTGCCTGGAGTCCCGGGACAGGGAGCACAGATACGCAGTATTTT. The full variable domain, its missing parts supplied by reference TRBV30 and TRBJ2-3, is SQTIHQWPATLVQPVGSPLSLECTVEGTSNPNLYWYRQAAGRGLQLLFYSVGIGQISSEVPQNLSASRPQDRQFILSSKKLLLSDSGFYLCAWSPGTGSTDTQYFGPGTRLTVL.

The rearrangement uses TRBV7-2 and TRBJ2-2; D may be TRBD1 (5 bases). The CDR3 runs 15 residues. V was trimmed by 2 bases and J by 3 bases, leaving 10 bases between them. In germline, CDR1 is SGHTA, CDR2 FQGNSA. This CDR3 reads CASSLQGVDTGELFF. For the CDR3, the DNA is TGTGCCAGCAGCTTACAGGGCGTAGACACCGGGGAGCTGTTTTTT.

This chain links TRBV7-8 with TRBJ1-1; 10 bases map to TRBD1. The CDR3 covers 17 residues. CDR1 and CDR2 (germline): SGHVS, FQNEAQ. V shed 5 bases and J 7 bases; nucleotides not matched to a gene: 16. CDR3 coding DNA: TGTGCCAGCAGCCACGTGACAGGGGGCGGGCGAGGCATTGAAGCTTTCTTT. It codes for CASSHVTGGGRGIEAFF.

V and J are TRBV28 and TRBJ1-2, with 7 bases matching TRBD1. Unmatched junction bases numbered 7, after V lost 7 bases and J lost 2 bases. Looked up from germline, CDR1 is MDHEN and CDR2 is SYDVKM. The CDR3 is 14 residues long. The CDR3 loop is CASTQSTGNYGYTF. In DNA, the CDR3 is TGTGCCAGCACGCAATCGACAGGGAACTATGGCTACACCTTC.

The CDR3 spells CASSLRGQAFQLFF. The CDR3 DNA is TGTGCCAGCAGTTTACGGGGACAGGCGTTCCAACTGTTTTTT. The chain combines TRBV27 with TRBJ1-4; 8 bases fit TRBD1. The CDR3 sequence is 14 residues long. The germline CDR1 and CDR2 sequences are MNHEY and SMNVEV (reference sequence). Trimming took 2 bases from V and 12 from J; bases not matched to a gene: 8.

The chain combines TRBV2 with TRBJ2-7; weak D call: TRBD1 (6 bases). The CDR3 is 12 amino acids. V dropped 6 bases and J dropped 7 bases, with 13 bases sitting between them. Germline values: CDR1 SNHLY, CDR2 FYNNEI. CDR3 sequence (DNA): TGTGCCAGCAGGGAAACAGGGTGGGAGCAGTACTTC. Its translation: CASRETGWEQYF.

V usage is TRBV3-1 (or the pseudogene TRBV3-2) and J usage is TRBJ1-1; tentatively, D is TRBD1 (5 bases). Trimming shortened V by 4 bases and J by 4 bases, and 16 bases separated the two germline ends. This CDR3 comprises 15 residues. From germline, CDR1 is LGHDT and CDR2 YNNKEL (reference sequence). CDR3 region: CASSPRAGGGTEAFF. As DNA, the CDR3 is TGTGCCAGCAGCCCTCGGGCTGGCGGGGGCACTGAAGCTTTCTTT.

V and J are TRBV3-1 (or the pseudogene TRBV3-2) and TRBJ2-7; TRBD2 might be the D (6 bases). CDR3 length equals 13 residues. Germline CDR1 reads LGHDT; CDR2 reads YNNKEL (reference sequence). Trimming pared 4 bases from V and 3 bases from J, leaving 10 bases between. CDR3 DNA sequence: TGTGCCAGCAGCCGCGGGACTTTCTACGAGCAGTACTTC. This codes for CASSRGTFYEQYF.

This clone was seen once. The genes are TRBV6-5 and TRBJ2-7; 9 bases agree with TRBD1. This CDR3 is 14 amino acids long. Germline-derived CDR1 and CDR2 are MNHEY and SVGAGI. V trimming: 10 bases; J trimming: 3 bases; junction bases outside the gene matches: 10. The DNA for the CDR3 is TGTGCCACCTCCGGACAGGGGAATTACTACGAGCAGTACTTC. As protein: CATSGQGNYYEQYF.

This clone was recorded a few times. This chain connects TRBV5-1 to TRBJ2-2, with 7 bases identical to TRBD2. With V trimmed by 4 bases and J by 2 bases, 5 bases remained unmatched. Germline V CDR1 and CDR2: SGHRS, YFSETQ. The CDR3 is made up of 15 amino acids. CDR3 DNA sequence: TGCGCCAGCAGCCCGGGACTATCCAACACCGGGGAGCTGTTTTTT. This translates into CASSPGLSNTGELFF.

J is TRBJ2-7 and V is TRBV7-6; 8 bases agree with TRBD2. Germline CDR1 SGHVS, CDR2 FNYEAQ. This CDR3 contains 15 residues. The V gene end was trimmed by 5 bases and the J gene end by 4 bases; junction bases not matched to a gene: 10. CDR3 loop: CASSVREGAVYEQYF. For the CDR3, the DNA is TGTGCCAGCAGCGTCCGGGAGGGAGCTGTTTACGAGCAGTACTTC.

In this sample, this clone turned up once. This chain uses TRBV5-4 with TRBJ2-5; 9 bases match TRBD1. V was pared by 5 bases and J by 4 bases, with 0 bases of the junction left unmatched. The length of the CDR3 is 12 residues. Per the germline V gene, CDR1 is SGHNT and CDR2 is YYREEE (reference sequence). CDR3 nucleotides: TGTGCCAGCAGGGACAGGGGAGAGACCCAGTACTTC. The encoded protein is CASRDRGETQYF. Full variable domain (missing parts from reference TRBV5-4 and TRBJ2-5): ETGVTQSPTHLIKTRGQQVTLRCSSQSGHNTVSWYQQALGQGPQFIFQYYREEENGRGNFPPRFSGLQFPNYSSELNVNALELDDSALYLCASRDRGETQYFGPGTRLLVL.

The genes are TRBV27 and TRBJ2-2, with no clear D. This CDR3 has 15 amino acids. V was shortened by 7 bases and J by 4 bases, with 16 bases between the two germline ends. Per germline, CDR1 MNHEY and CDR2 SMNVEV (reference sequence). CDR3 loop: CASTSIWSGTGELFF. DNA for the CDR3: TGTGCCAGCACCTCGATATGGTCGGGCACCGGGGAGCTGTTTTTT.

The CDR3 here is CASSLVASGAGELFF. CDR3 in DNA: TGCGCCAGCAGCTTGGTGGCTAGCGGGGCCGGGGAGCTGTTTTTT. The chain combines TRBV5-1 with TRBJ2-2; TRBD2 agrees at 9 bases. Germline lookup yields CDR1 SGHRS and CDR2 YFSETQ. Losses at the gene ends were 0 bases for V and 6 bases for J; bases not matched to a gene: 3. The CDR3 contains 15 residues.

The rearrangement uses TRBV6-6 and TRBJ1-6; D is perhaps TRBD1 (5 bases). V was clipped by 6 bases and J by 9 bases, with 12 bases between them. The germline CDR1 and CDR2 sequences are MNHNY and SVGAGI (reference sequence). The CDR3 is made up of 13 amino acids. The CDR3 DNA follows: TGTGCCAGCAGCGATCGACAGAGTTCACCCCTCCACTTT. This sequence encodes CASSDRQSSPLHF.

This chain connects TRBV3-1 (or the pseudogene TRBV3-2) to TRBJ1-1, with TRBD1 as a possible D gene (5 bases). The CDR3 has 14 amino acids. Germline assignment: CDR1 LGHDT and CDR2 YNNKEL (reference sequence). Trimming cost V 1 base and J 1 base, with 7 bases left between them. The CDR3 loop is CASSQADRNTEAFF. As DNA, the CDR3 is TGTGCCAGCAGCCAAGCCGACAGGAACACTGAAGCTTTCTTT.

The chain has TRBV7-8 and TRBJ2-4, with D tentatively TRBD2 (6 bases). Deletions cut 0 bases from V and 9 bases from J, with 6 bases between. Per germline, CDR1 SGHVS and CDR2 FQNEAQ. The CDR3 consists of 12 residues. Here the CDR3 reads CASSLAEGIQYF. The CDR3 bases are TGTGCCAGCAGCTTAGCGGAGGGCATTCAGTACTTC.

V usage is TRBV12-3 or TRBV12-4 and J usage is TRBJ1-2, with TRBD1 matching over 8 bases. The CDR3 extends over 13 amino acids. V dropped 5 bases and J dropped 2; count of bases not matched to a gene: 1. CDR3 in DNA: TGTGCCAGCAGTCAGGGGGCGAACTATGGCTACACCTTC. It encodes CASSQGANYGYTF.

V usage is TRBV5-4 and J usage is TRBJ2-1; perhaps TRBD2 as D (5 bases). Trimming pared 6 bases from V and 2 bases from J, leaving 15 bases between. The CDR3 has 15 residues. Germline V gene lookup returns CDR1 SGHNT and CDR2 YYREEE (reference sequence). The CDR3, as DNA: TGTGCCAGCACCGACCGGACTCGGGCCTACAATGAGCAGTTCTTC. It yields the protein CASTDRTRAYNEQFF.

The V and J genes are TRBV19 and TRBJ1-1, with D possibly TRBD1 on 6 matching bases. Germline V gives CDR1 LNHDA, CDR2 SQIVND (reference sequence). V lost 5 bases to trimming and J lost 10 bases, with 20 bases between them. The length of the CDR3 is 14 residues. This CDR3 is CASSPSLGGLRAFF. The CDR3 DNA reads as TGTGCCAGTAGTCCCTCGTTGGGGGGGCTAAGAGCTTTCTTT. The complete variable domain, with remaining parts taken from reference TRBV19 and TRBJ1-1, reads DGGITQSPKYLFRKEGQNVTLSCEQNLNHDAMYWYRQDPGQGLRLIYYSQIVNDFQKGDIAEGYSVSREKKESFPLTVTSAQKNPTAFYLCASSPSLGGLRAFFGQGTRLTVV.

This sequence joins TRBV6-5 and TRBJ1-1, with D possibly TRBD1 on 6 matching bases. The V end lost 6 bases, the J end lost 0 bases, and 11 bases lay between the germline ends. From germline, CDR1 is MNHEY and CDR2 SVGAGI. The CDR3 sequence is 14 residues long. CDR3 DNA: TGTGCCAGCAGCCAAACAGGGCTGAACACTGAAGCTTTCTTT. Protein product: CASSQTGLNTEAFF.

V is TRBV6-2 or TRBV6-3 and J is TRBJ2-1; 7 bases match TRBD1. This CDR3 region has 15 residues. Trimming cost V 6 bases and J 2 bases; bases outside gene matches: 7. Per germline, CDR1 MNHEY and CDR2 SVGEGT. In DNA, the CDR3 is TGTGCCAGCAGCGGGGTGGGGACAGCCTACAATGAGCAGTTCTTC. Protein sequence: CASSGVGTAYNEQFF.